In its sample, the clone carrying this T cell receptor (beta chain) was seen a few times. Its specificity is unknown. This entry is derived from a study of yellow fever vaccine responses in identical twins. Study-wide points: Reports say the vaccine T cell response in twins looked partly convergent and partly personalized.

TCRdb reprocessed the RT-PCR reads via MiXCR and lists one record per CDR3 protein. This sample has over 15,000 distinct CDR3 sequences, with roughly two thirds found just once. Germline CDR1 reads SGHDT; CDR2 reads YYEEEE. J gave up 6 bases and V 2 bases, and 5 bases lay outside the gene matches. This CDR3 is 14 amino acids long. The sample here was T cells from blood (PBMCs), unsorted or a sorted subset (not recorded which), taken before or after yellow fever vaccination (not recorded which). V and J are TRBV5-6 and TRBJ2-1; TRBD2 matches at 7 bases. The clonotype comes from a woman between 18 and 29 years old who received the yellow fever vaccine. Here the CDR3 reads CASSFGGRGNEQFF. The CDR3 DNA sequence: TGTGCCAGCAGCTTCGGAGGGAGGGGCAATGAGCAGTTCTTC.